This section outlines one T cell receptor beta chain sequence together with its context. Its antigen remains unknown. A J-beta primer mix and a sample-barcoded 5' primer were used in a second PCR of roughly 6 to 12 cycles. MiXCR, run by TCRdb on the 5' RACE reads, gives a single entry per CDR3 protein. The sample consists of about 1.5 million distinct CDR3 sequences, approximately 39% of them appearing once. The source of the sample is a study of blood T cells in healthy people across ages. Study-level points and caveats: Fewer expanded clones and more diversity marked long-lived versus aged donors. Roughly linearly, TCR beta diversity per million T cells fell as age increased.

V lost 3 bases to trimming and J lost 4 bases, with 15 bases between them. This CDR3 spans 16 amino acids. CDR1 is MGHRA and CDR2 is YSYEKL in the germline V gene. The study drew donors from healthy Caucasian individuals in Russia aged 6 to 90. The sequencing sample was made of blood. The chain has TRBV4-1 and TRBJ1-4; unclear D gene. The receptor was derived from a woman under 30 in good health. DNA of the CDR3: TGCGCCAGCAGCCACGGTCGGGGTGGTGTTAATGAAAAACTGTTTTTT. It yields the protein CASSHGRGGVNEKLFF.